These 18 T cell receptor beta chains originate from one sample sequenced in a study of T cells in severe cutaneous drug reactions. The patients sequenced had a carbamazepine-induced Stevens-Johnson syndrome or toxic epidermal necrolysis reaction. The iRepertoire multiplex PCR system with TCR subtype-specific primers built both bulk and single-cell libraries. TCRdb re-called the multiplex PCR reads and catalogs CDR3 proteins one per entry, DNA excluded. This sample's clone table lists roughly 7,100 distinct CDR3 sequences. Material for sequencing was cells from a skin blister. The receptors were sampled from a human donor with toxic epidermal necrolysis, a severe cutaneous drug reaction.

In terms of frequency, this clonotype is large (0.1 to 1%). The chain couples TRBV10-2 to TRBJ2-2. Germline-derived CDR1 and CDR2 are WSHSY and SAAADI. CDR3 length equals 11 residues. The CDR3 loop is CASSEYEELFF.

This chain links TRBV2 with TRBJ1-2; there is no DNA to check the TCRdb D call of TRBD1. Looked up from germline, CDR1 is SNHLY and CDR2 is FYNNEI. This CDR3 region has 14 residues. The CDR3 reads CASTPGTSNYGYTF.

V usage is TRBV20-1 and J usage is TRBJ2-5; absent DNA, TCRdb's TRBD2 call cannot be checked. The germline CDR1 and CDR2 sequences are DFQATT and SNEGSKA (reference sequence). The CDR3 has 16 amino acids. CDR3 residues: CSARGREGWGQETQYF.

The rearrangement links TRBV2 to TRBJ1-2; TCRdb indicates TRBD1, and absent DNA this call remains unverified. The CDR3 sequence is 13 residues long. Germline loops: CDR1 SNHLY, CDR2 FYNNEI. CDR3: CASSGQLDYGYTF.

The rearrangement joins TRBV28 to TRBJ2-1. Germline assignment: CDR1 MDHEN and CDR2 SYDVKM. The CDR3 runs to 17 residues. The CDR3 sequence is CASSLSNQDDSYNEQFF. The full variable domain, rest sourced from reference TRBV28 and TRBJ2-1, is DVKVTQSSRYLVKRTGEKVFLECVQDMDHENMFWYRQDPGLGLRLIYFSYDVKMKEKGDIPEGYSVSREKKERFSLILESASTNQTSMYLCASSLSNQDDSYNEQFFGPGTRLTVL.

This chain connects TRBV20-1 to TRBJ2-3; the TCRdb D gene call, TRBD2, has no DNA to confirm it. CDR3 length: 15 residues. CDR1 and CDR2 from the germline V gene are DFQATT and SNEGSKA (reference sequence). CDR3 in amino acids: CSARAQAGGGDTQYF.

The genes are TRBV28 and TRBJ1-2. Germline V lookup: CDR1 MDHEN, CDR2 SYDVKM. CDR3 length: 13 residues. CDR3 sequence reads: CASSTGVNYGYTF.

The chain employs TRBV12-3 or TRBV12-4 and TRBJ2-5; TCRdb outputs TRBD2, but without DNA this stays unchecked. The CDR3 has 14 amino acids. CDR3 protein: CASSLGLEGTGKYF.

The genes are TRBV29-1 and TRBJ2-1; TCRdb's assignment of TRBD1 cannot be checked, as there is no DNA. The CDR3 consists of 14 residues. Germline V gene data show CDR1 as SQVTM and CDR2 as ANQGSEA. CDR3 sequence: CSVEDRRGYDEQFF.

This chain's CDR3 is CASSQASWNLDGYTF. This sequence joins TRBV4-3 and TRBJ1-2. The CDR3 has 15 residues. CDR1 LGHNA and CDR2 YSLEER come from the germline V gene.

The chain carries TRBV2 and TRBJ2-6. The CDR3 covers 15 residues. Germline-derived CDR1 and CDR2 are SNHLY and FYNNEI. The CDR3 spells CASRRGSSGANVLTF. Complete variable domain (other parts from reference TRBV2 and TRBJ2-6): EPEVTQTPSHQVTQMGQEVILRCVPISNHLYFYWYRQILGQKVEFLVSFYNNEISEKSEIFDDQFSVERPDGSNFTLKIRSTKLEDSAMYFCASRRGSSGANVLTFGAGSRLTVL.

The gene calls are TRBV28 and TRBJ1-4; TCRdb designates TRBD1, a call that cannot be tested without DNA. Germline V gives CDR1 MDHEN, CDR2 SYDVKM. The CDR3 sequence is 13 residues long. The CDR3 spells CASSLAPAEKLFF.

The chain employs TRBV5-4 and TRBJ2-1; the TCRdb D gene call, TRBD2, has no DNA to confirm it. This CDR3 contains 15 residues. Per germline, CDR1 SGHNT and CDR2 YYREEE (reference sequence). The CDR3 sequence is CASRPGLTPNNEQFF.

The gene calls are TRBV7-2 and TRBJ2-7; TCRdb returns TRBD1, unconfirmable since there is no DNA. The CDR3 runs 14 residues. Germline CDR1 is SGHTA and CDR2 is FQGNSA. The CDR3 is CASSPYLDRDEQYF.

According to its frequency, this clonotype is medium-sized. The V and J genes are TRBV4-3 and TRBJ2-2; lacking DNA, the TRBD1 call made by TCRdb goes unchecked. Germline CDR1 reads LGHNA; CDR2 reads YSLEER. This CDR3 is built from 15 residues. This chain's CDR3 is CASSYRDSNTGELFF.

V and J are TRBV27 and TRBJ2-7. Germline-derived CDR1 and CDR2 are MNHEY and SMNVEV (reference sequence). The CDR3 covers 13 residues. The CDR3 reads CASKKQETNEQYF.

The J gene is TRBJ1-6, the V gene TRBV28; there is no DNA to check the TCRdb D call of TRBD1. CDR1 and CDR2 from the germline V gene are MDHEN and SYDVKM. This CDR3 has 14 residues. The CDR3 reads CASIKRGRNSPLHF.

The chain uses TRBV28 and TRBJ2-1; TCRdb picks TRBD1, but there is no DNA to check that call. The germline V gene has CDR1 MDHEN and CDR2 SYDVKM. This CDR3 has 16 residues. The CDR3 sequence is CASSWEGQGLGNEQFF. The full variable domain, in which reference TRBV28 and TRBJ2-1 provide the parts outside the CDR3, is DVKVTQSSRYLVKRTGEKVFLECVQDMDHENMFWYRQDPGLGLRLIYFSYDVKMKEKGDIPEGYSVSREKKERFSLILESASTNQTSMYLCASSWEGQGLGNEQFFGPGTRLTVL.